What follows are 25 T cell receptor beta chains derived from one specimen sequenced in a study of chemoradiotherapy in HPV16-positive cancers. This table comes from immunoSEQ multiplex PCR, and its TCRdb copy is limited to in-frame clones, with some not included. There are about 68,000 clones in the sample; roughly 86% occur only once, and around 4.4% lies in the top ten. The sequences come from blood, collected from a patient who underwent chemoradiotherapy. The source is a human donor with HPV-associated anogenital cancer.

This sequence joins TRBV28 and TRBJ2-3; tentative D call: TRBD1 (6 bases). Per the germline V gene, CDR1 is MDHEN and CDR2 is SYDVKM. V lost 3 bases and J lost 0, with 13 bases in between. The length of the CDR3 is 16 residues. The CDR3, as DNA: TGTGCCAGCAGTTTCTCCACAGGGCGAAGCACAGATACGCAGTATTTT. This translates into CASSFSTGRSTDTQYF.

This chain links TRBV2 with TRBJ2-7; possibly TRBD2 for D (5 bases). CDR1 is SNHLY and CDR2 is FYNNEI in the germline V gene. The CDR3 runs to 13 residues. V was pared by 3 bases and J by 7 bases, with 13 bases between. The CDR3 sequence is CASSDLAGEEQYF. The DNA for the CDR3 is TGTGCCAGCAGTGATCTTGCGGGTGAGGAGCAGTACTTC.

Here the CDR3 reads CASTRFTAFRQNIQYF. CDR3 bases: TGTGCCAGCACCAGGTTTACAGCCTTTCGCCAAAACATTCAGTACTTC. The genes are TRBV27 and TRBJ2-4; no definite D call. Germline V gives CDR1 MNHEY, CDR2 SMNVEV (reference sequence). CDR3 length equals 16 residues. With 7 bases removed from V and 5 bases from J, the gap between germline ends came to 21 bases.

V gene TRBV5-1 combines with J gene TRBJ2-1, with 12 bases lining up with TRBD2. CDR1 and CDR2 (germline): SGHRS, YFSETQ. The CDR3 runs to 16 residues. The V gene end was trimmed by 2 bases and the J gene end by 7 bases; junction bases not matched to a gene: 7. CDR3 nucleotide sequence: TGCGCCAGCAGCTTACTAGCGGGGGGTTTTGGGAATGAGCAGTTCTTC. Translating it yields CASSLLAGGFGNEQFF. Looking up the rest from reference TRBV5-1 and TRBJ2-1 gives the full variable domain: KAGVTQTPRYLIKTRGQQVTLSCSPISGHRSVSWYQQTPGQGLQFLFEYFSETQRNKGNFPGRFSGRQFSNSRSEMNVSTLELGDSALYLCASSLLAGGFGNEQFFGPGTRLTVL.

The chain uses TRBV19 and TRBJ1-1; 9 bases line up with TRBD1. Germline V gives CDR1 LNHDA, CDR2 SQIVND (reference sequence). Trimming removed 3 bases from V and 4 bases from J; junction bases left unmatched: 3. This CDR3 has 14 amino acids. Here the CDR3 reads CASSMDRGVTEAFF. Written as DNA, the CDR3 is TGTGCCAGTAGTATGGACAGGGGAGTCACTGAAGCTTTCTTT. Combining the CDR3 with reference TRBV19 and TRBJ1-1 gives the whole variable domain DGGITQSPKYLFRKEGQNVTLSCEQNLNHDAMYWYRQDPGQGLRLIYYSQIVNDFQKGDIAEGYSVSREKKESFPLTVTSAQKNPTAFYLCASSMDRGVTEAFFGQGTRLTVV.

The chain uses TRBV11-2 and TRBJ2-1; 7 nucleotides line up with TRBD2. The germline V gene has CDR1 SGHAT and CDR2 FQNNGV. The CDR3 loop spans 16 amino acids. The ends lost 5 bases at V and 8 bases at J; junction bases unmatched: 15. The CDR3 protein is CASSLSVGGRSDEQFF. The DNA for the CDR3 is TGTGCCAGCAGCCTATCTGTCGGCGGGAGAAGTGATGAGCAGTTCTTC.

About this clone itself: Compared with germline, one end of the junction differs, possibly owing to a read error. The chain carries TRBV4-1 and TRBJ2-7; the match to TRBD1 covers 10 bases. Germline CDR1 reads MGHRA; CDR2 reads YSYEKL. There are 15 residues in the CDR3. The CDR3 region is CASSLPGQGYYVQYF. The CDR3, as DNA: TGCGCCAGCAGCCTTCCGGGACAGGGGTACTACGTGCAGTACTTC.

The rearrangement joins TRBV9 to TRBJ2-7, with D possibly TRBD2 on 6 matching bases. This CDR3 region has 13 residues. Germline values: CDR1 SGDLS, CDR2 YYNGEE. Trimming removed 0 bases at V and 7 bases at J, with 11 bases between. The CDR3 reads CASSVGLGGEQYF. As DNA, the CDR3 is TGTGCCAGCAGCGTAGGTTTAGGAGGGGAGCAGTACTTC.

The chain carries TRBV7-8 and TRBJ1-1; the D gene is possibly TRBD1 (5 bases). V shed 5 bases and J shed 5 bases, with 12 bases lying between them. The CDR3 consists of 13 residues. Germline-derived CDR1 and CDR2 are SGHVS and FQNEAQ. CDR3 in DNA: TGTGCCAGCAGCCGGTTACAGGAGACTGAAGCTTTCTTT. Protein sequence: CASSRLQETEAFF.

The chain has TRBV2 and TRBJ1-2; 9 nucleotides match TRBD1. The CDR3 contains 15 residues. J gave up 8 bases and V 6 bases, and 13 bases lay outside the gene matches. The germline V gene encodes CDR1 SNHLY and CDR2 FYNNEI. In nucleotides, the CDR3 is TGTGCCAGCAGACCCGGACAGGGGACGTCGGAGGGCTACACCTTC. Translating gives CASRPGQGTSEGYTF.

The V call is TRBV27, the J call TRBJ1-6; possible D gene TRBD1, 6 bases. The CDR3 has 16 amino acids. V was clipped by 6 bases and J by 5 bases, with 17 bases between them. In germline, CDR1 is MNHEY, CDR2 SMNVEV (reference sequence). CDR3 DNA sequence: TGTGCCAGCAGAACAGGGCCCTCTTTAAATAATTCACCCCTCCACTTT. The encoded protein is CASRTGPSLNNSPLHF.

V gene TRBV27 combines with J gene TRBJ2-1; D possibly matches TRBD1 or TRBD2 (5 bases each). The V end was cut by 5 bases, the J end by 7 bases, with 21 bases between. CDR1 is MNHEY and CDR2 is SMNVEV in the germline V gene (reference sequence). The CDR3 has 16 amino acids. The CDR3 coding sequence is TGTGCCAGCAGTCCCACAACGGGGCTCAGGGTTAATGAGCAGTTCTTC. Protein product: CASSPTTGLRVNEQFF.

V is TRBV2 and J is TRBJ2-1; no clear D gene. Germline V gene data show CDR1 as SNHLY and CDR2 as FYNNEI. The CDR3 runs to 14 residues. Trimming took 3 bases from V and 7 from J, leaving 13 bases between them. The CDR3 nucleotides read TGTGCCAGCAGTGAGCTTAGCAACTTAAATGAGCAGTTCTTC. As protein: CASSELSNLNEQFF.

This clone was seen only once. The chain has TRBV5-1 and TRBJ2-3, with 12 nucleotides matching TRBD1. Germline assignment: CDR1 SGHRS and CDR2 YFSETQ. The ends lost 3 bases at V and 1 base at J; junction bases unmatched: 3. This CDR3 region has 16 residues. The CDR3 sequence is CASSSGQGARTDTQYF. In DNA, the CDR3 is TGCGCCAGCAGCTCGGGACAGGGGGCTCGCACAGATACGCAGTATTTT.

In this sample, this clone turned up once. The rearrangement links TRBV5-4 to TRBJ1-4; D gene unclear. Germline CDR1 is SGHNT and CDR2 is YYREEE (reference sequence). This CDR3 has 14 residues. V dropped 0 bases and J dropped 0 bases, with 3 bases sitting between them. CDR3 DNA: TGTGCCAGCAGCTTGGCTTCAACTAATGAAAAACTGTTTTTT. Its protein is CASSLASTNEKLFF.

The chain combines TRBV4-1 with TRBJ1-6, with 7 bases identical to TRBD1. CDR1 and CDR2 from the germline V gene are MGHRA and YSYEKL. The CDR3 length is 15 residues. The trim removed 5 bases at V and 9 bases at J, leaving 10 bases unmatched. CDR3 sequence (DNA): TGCGCCAGCAGCGCACACCGGGACAGTAGTTCACCCCTCCACTTT. Translation gives CASSAHRDSSSPLHF.

This chain connects TRBV11-2 to TRBJ2-1, with TRBD2 identical over 7 bases. The CDR3 covers 15 residues. V trimming: 1 base; J trimming: 3 bases; junction bases outside the gene matches: 3. In germline, CDR1 is SGHAT, CDR2 FQNNGV. The CDR3 spells CASSLGGGSYNEQFF. The CDR3 nucleotides are TGTGCCAGCAGCTTAGGGGGCGGGAGCTACAATGAGCAGTTCTTC.

J is TRBJ1-5 and V is TRBV2; D is ambiguous. The CDR3 is 14 amino acids. Germline CDR1 is SNHLY and CDR2 is FYNNEI. V was clipped by 8 bases and J by 2 bases, with 13 bases between them. CDR3 in DNA: TGTGCCAGCTGCCAGTCAAATGGCAATCAGCCCCAGCATTTT. Residues: CASCQSNGNQPQHF.

This clone was observed a few times. DNA of the CDR3: TGCGCCAGCAGCCAAGAAGGGGGCAGGTCGACAGATACGCAGTATTTT. This gives the protein CASSQEGGRSTDTQYF. The chain couples TRBV4-1 to TRBJ2-3, with 7 bases matching TRBD1. Germline V gene sequence: CDR1 MGHRA, CDR2 YSYEKL. V was pared by 0 bases and J by 3 bases, with 6 bases of the junction left unmatched. CDR3 length: 16 amino acids.

The V gene is TRBV15, the J gene TRBJ1-5; 7 nucleotides match TRBD1. This CDR3 contains 16 residues. The V and J ends lost 1 base and 7 bases, in that order; junction bases with no gene match: 10. The germline CDR1 and CDR2 sequences are LNHNV and YYDKDF (reference sequence). The CDR3 reads CATSRGQGQISQPQHF. For the CDR3, the DNA is TGTGCCACCAGCAGAGGACAGGGACAGATTAGCCAGCCCCAGCATTTT.

CDR3 in DNA: TGTGCCAGCAGTCCCCACAGGGGCTATGGCTACACCTTC. Protein: CASSPHRGYGYTF. The chain links TRBV28 to TRBJ1-2, with 7 bases identical to TRBD1. Germline V gene sequence: CDR1 MDHEN, CDR2 SYDVKM. V dropped 5 bases and J dropped 4; count of bases not matched to a gene: 4. This CDR3 has 13 residues.

This chain connects TRBV2 to TRBJ2-7; D may match TRBD1 or TRBD2 (5 bases each). Trimming stripped 7 bases from V and 7 bases from J, with 26 bases between. The CDR3 consists of 16 residues. Per germline, CDR1 SNHLY and CDR2 FYNNEI. CDR3: CASTGWETVGSREQYF. The CDR3 bases are TGTGCCAGCACCGGGTGGGAGACAGTTGGGTCTAGGGAGCAGTACTTC.

The chain combines TRBV20-1 with TRBJ1-3, with D unclear. CDR3 length: 11 amino acids. Germline CDR1 DFQATT, CDR2 SNEGSKA (reference sequence). Trimming took 7 bases from V and 4 from J, leaving 8 bases between them. The DNA of the CDR3 is TGCAGTGTCCCCAAGGGAAACACCATATATTTT. It codes for CSVPKGNTIYF.

This sequence joins TRBV27 and TRBJ2-7; 10 bases agree with TRBD1. The CDR3 sequence is 14 residues long. Per the germline V gene, CDR1 is MNHEY and CDR2 is SMNVEV (reference sequence). J gave up 7 bases and V 3 bases, and 6 bases lay outside the gene matches. The CDR3 bases are TGTGCCAGCAGTTTCAAGGACAGGGGGAGAGAGCAGTACTTC. Its protein is CASSFKDRGREQYF.

V gene TRBV4-1 combines with J gene TRBJ2-1; 9 bases align to TRBD2. From germline, CDR1 is MGHRA and CDR2 YSYEKL. V lost 5 bases and J lost 2; bases outside the gene matches: 4. The CDR3 length is 15 residues. CDR3 sequence: CASSNSGGTYNEQFF. The CDR3 region has the DNA TGCGCCAGCAGCAATAGCGGGGGAACCTACAATGAGCAGTTCTTC.